Below, 9 T cell receptor beta chains from the same sample are listed, as sequenced in a study of cytomegalovirus exposure and HLA in healthy donors. Measured with immunoSEQ multiplex PCR; TCRdb has only the in-frame clones, and not every one. The sample includes 260,000 or so clones, around nine tenths of them seen just once. The sequencing sample was made of PBMCs. These receptor sequences come from a man in his late teens or twenties in good health and CMV-seronegative.

The chain uses TRBV2 and TRBJ1-5; D possibly corresponds to TRBD1 (5 bases). The CDR3 is made up of 13 amino acids. Germline CDR1 and CDR2: SNHLY and FYNNEI. The ends were cut back, 7 bases at V and 9 bases at J, with 16 bases in the middle. The CDR3: CASNGDSPWPQHF. The CDR3, as DNA: TGTGCCAGCAACGGGGACTCCCCCTGGCCCCAGCATTTT.

This chain connects TRBV4-2 to TRBJ2-4; a weak D match, TRBD1 (6 bases). CDR3 length: 17 amino acids. V was clipped by 0 bases and J by 7 bases, with 19 bases between them. Germline V gene data show CDR1 as LGHNA and CDR2 as YNFKEQ. The CDR3 protein is CASSQEGRGRVANIQYF. In DNA form, the CDR3 reads TGTGCCAGCAGCCAAGAGGGCAGGGGACGGGTTGCGAACATTCAGTACTTC.

The chain employs TRBV7-9 and TRBJ2-6; D uncertain. The CDR3 loop spans 15 amino acids. Germline V gene sequence: CDR1 SEHNR, CDR2 FQNEAQ (reference sequence). Between the trimmed V and J ends, which lost 2 bases and 0 bases, there was a span of 5 bases. The CDR3 nucleotides are TGTGCCAGCAGCTTATCTACCTCTGGGGCCAACGTCCTGACTTTC. It translates to CASSLSTSGANVLTF.

The chain uses TRBV6-5 and TRBJ1-3, with TRBD1 matching 10 bases. Germline assignment: CDR1 MNHEY and CDR2 SVGAGI. After removal of 0 bases from V and 1 base from J, the junction contained 0 bases not matched to a gene. CDR3 length: 16 amino acids. DNA of the CDR3: TGTGCCAGCAGTTACTCGGGACAGGGGTCTGGAAACACCATATATTTT. Encoded protein: CASSYSGQGSGNTIYF.

The chain is built from TRBV6-5 and TRBJ2-3, with D possibly being TRBD2 (5 bases). The CDR3 contains 15 residues. Germline assignment: CDR1 MNHEY and CDR2 SVGAGI. V lost 5 bases to trimming and J lost 3 bases, with 15 bases between them. The CDR3 region is CASSPWGADTDTQYF. The CDR3 nucleotides read TGTGCCAGCAGTCCTTGGGGAGCGGATACAGATACGCAGTATTTT.

The chain joins TRBV27 to TRBJ1-1; D call uncertain. Trimming took 6 bases from V and 8 from J, leaving 13 bases between them. The germline V gene encodes CDR1 MNHEY and CDR2 SMNVEV (reference sequence). This CDR3 is built from 12 residues. CDR3 protein: CASRGSSSEAFF. The CDR3 DNA is TGTGCCAGCAGAGGGAGTTCCTCAGAAGCTTTCTTT.

This clone has only a few counts. The gene calls are TRBV5-4 and TRBJ2-5; 8 positions match TRBD1. V was pared by 5 bases and J by 5 bases, with 11 bases of the junction left unmatched. The CDR3 runs 15 residues. From germline, CDR1 is SGHNT and CDR2 YYREEE (reference sequence). The CDR3 loop is CASSNGQGGRETQYF. Written as DNA, the CDR3 is TGTGCCAGCAGTAACGGACAGGGCGGAAGGGAGACCCAGTACTTC. The variable domain in full, with the rest retrieved from reference TRBV5-4 and TRBJ2-5, is ETGVTQSPTHLIKTRGQQVTLRCSSQSGHNTVSWYQQALGQGPQFIFQYYREEENGRGNFPPRFSGLQFPNYSSELNVNALELDDSALYLCASSNGQGGRETQYFGPGTRLLVL.

The table lists this clone with a count of one. This chain connects TRBV2 to TRBJ1-1; no clear D. V was cut by 2 bases and J by 11 bases, with 21 bases left in between. CDR1 and CDR2 from the germline V gene are SNHLY and FYNNEI. The CDR3 covers 15 residues. Here the CDR3 DNA reads TGTGCCAGCAGTGAAATCGGGGAGGGAGATCTTTTGGCTTTCTTT. Translation gives CASSEIGEGDLLAFF.

V is TRBV7-2 and J is TRBJ1-5; no clear D gene. The CDR3 is 14 amino acids. V lost 5 bases and J 0 bases, leaving 8 bases between the germline ends. Germline V lookup: CDR1 SGHTA, CDR2 FQGNSA. The CDR3 spells CASSPTPSNQPQHF. In nucleotides, the CDR3 is TGTGCCAGCAGCCCGACACCTAGCAATCAGCCCCAGCATTTT.